These 13 T cell receptor beta chains came from one sample sequenced in a study of early T cells in non-severe SARS-CoV-2 infection. MiXCR, run by TCRdb on the 5' RACE reads, gives a single entry per CDR3 protein. This sample carries around 26,000 distinct CDR3 sequences, 3.5% to 4.5% of them seen once, and the ten largest clones take approximately 4.6%. The sample consisted of whole blood. Every receptor here comes from an adult who was a healthcare worker with PCR-confirmed SARS-CoV-2 infection or an uninfected control (not recorded which).

This clonotype has at least ten counts. The chain links TRBV7-6 to TRBJ2-7; D might be TRBD2 (5 bases). This CDR3 has 15 amino acids. V dropped 2 bases and J dropped 3 bases, with 14 bases sitting between them. Germline CDR1 is SGHVS and CDR2 is FNYEAQ. CDR3 sequence reads: CASSLIAGKSYEQYF. As DNA, the CDR3 is TGTGCCAGCAGCTTAATCGCCGGGAAAAGCTACGAGCAGTACTTC. The full variable domain, completed using reference TRBV7-6 and TRBJ2-7, is GAGVSQSPRYKVTKRGQDVALRCDPISGHVSLYWYRQALGQGPEFLTYFNYEAQQDKSGLPNDRFSAERPEGSISTLTIQRTEQRDSAMYRCASSLIAGKSYEQYFGPGTRLTVT.

This clonotype was counted ten times or more. The gene calls are TRBV6-2 or TRBV6-3 and TRBJ1-5; no definite D call. The CDR3 extends over 13 amino acids. The V and J ends lost 2 bases and 5 bases respectively, with 7 bases between them. Germline loops: CDR1 MNHEY, CDR2 SVGEGT. The CDR3 here is CASSYRRDQPQHF. In DNA form, the CDR3 reads TGTGCCAGCAGTTACAGGCGCGATCAGCCCCAGCATTTT.

This clonotype was seen a handful of times. The rearrangement uses TRBV20-1 and TRBJ2-7, with a tentative D call TRBD1 (7 bases). With 6 bases removed from V and 4 bases from J, the gap between germline ends came to 16 bases. The CDR3 is made up of 13 amino acids. In germline, CDR1 is DFQATT, CDR2 SNEGSKA (reference sequence). The CDR3 loop reads CSAPRGDYYEQYF. The DNA for the CDR3 is TGCAGTGCCCCCAGGGGGGATTATTACGAGCAGTACTTC.

This clonotype has ten or more counts. This rearrangement joins TRBV29-1 to TRBJ2-6; 8 bases line up with TRBD1. This CDR3 spans 16 amino acids. After removal of 8 bases from V and 0 bases from J, the junction contained 9 bases not matched to a gene. In germline, CDR1 is SQVTM, CDR2 ANQGSEA. CDR3 bases: TGCAGCCCTTGGGACAGGACCTGCTCTGGGGCCAACGTCCTGACTTTC. Its translation: CSPWDRTCSGANVLTF.

This clonotype was observed at least ten times. The gene calls are TRBV11-2 and TRBJ1-1; a weak D match, TRBD1 (6 bases). V dropped 5 bases and J dropped 0 bases, with 22 bases sitting between them. The germline CDR1 and CDR2 sequences are SGHAT and FQNNGV. This CDR3 spans 18 amino acids. As DNA, the CDR3 is TGTGCCAGCAGCCCATTTGGGCCCCGGGACACCCTGAACACTGAAGCTTTCTTT. Translation: CASSPFGPRDTLNTEAFF.

This clonotype appeared many times. The V gene is TRBV28, the J gene TRBJ1-2; D unresolved. From germline, CDR1 is MDHEN and CDR2 SYDVKM. There are 14 residues in the CDR3. V was shortened by 7 bases and J by 5 bases, with 17 bases between the two germline ends. The CDR3: CASTLNPQQYGYTF. The DNA for the CDR3 is TGTGCCAGCACCCTAAACCCCCAGCAGTATGGCTACACCTTC.

In its sample, this clonotype was seen many times. This CDR3 is CASSKGLAGWEDTQYF. The CDR3 DNA reads TGTGCCAGCAGCAAGGGACTAGCGGGGTGGGAAGATACGCAGTATTTT. This sequence joins TRBV11-2 and TRBJ2-3, with 13 nucleotides matching TRBD2. V lost 5 bases and J lost 5; bases outside the gene matches: 7. Germline CDR1 is SGHAT and CDR2 is FQNNGV. This CDR3 region has 16 residues. The entire variable domain, with the rest obtained from reference TRBV11-2 and TRBJ2-3, is as follows: EAGVAQSPRYKIIEKRQSVAFWCNPISGHATLYWYQQILGQGPKLLIQFQNNGVVDDSQLPKDRFSAERLKGVDSTLKIQPAKLEDSAVYLCASSKGLAGWEDTQYFGPGTRLTVL.

This clonotype was found many times. The chain links TRBV29-1 to TRBJ2-5, with TRBD2 matching over 9 bases. After removal of 4 bases from V and 4 bases from J, the junction contained 10 bases not matched to a gene. The CDR3 spans 15 residues. Germline loops: CDR1 SQVTM, CDR2 ANQGSEA. The DNA for the CDR3 is TGCAGCGTTGGGGGCGGGAGGGCCTCTGGAGAGACCCAGTACTTC. Translating gives CSVGGGRASGETQYF.

This clonotype was observed many times. This chain links TRBV10-2 with TRBJ2-1; D not resolved. This CDR3 spans 10 amino acids. The V gene's germline CDR1 is WSHSY and CDR2 SAAADI. The germline V and J ends were trimmed by 5 bases and 6 bases, with 2 bases remaining between them. CDR3 nucleotides: TGCGCCAGCAGTAGCAATGAGCAGTTCTTC. Protein: CASSSNEQFF.

The chain carries TRBV3-1 and TRBJ2-4; D might be TRBD1 or TRBD2, each matching 6 bases. CDR1 is LGHDT, CDR2 YNNKEL, per germline (reference sequence). Trimming took 0 bases from V and 8 from J, leaving 11 bases between them. This CDR3 spans 14 amino acids. DNA for the CDR3: TGTGCCAGCAGCCAAGAGGGGGGCGCGGACATTCAGTACTTC. This codes for CASSQEGGADIQYF.

The rearrangement joins TRBV27 to TRBJ2-7, with 12 bases aligning to TRBD1. Unmatched junction bases numbered 6, after V lost 3 bases and J lost 3 bases. The CDR3 length is 16 residues. CDR1 and CDR2 from the germline V gene are MNHEY and SMNVEV (reference sequence). The CDR3 DNA reads as TGTGCCAGCAGTTTCCGCGGGACAGGGGGCTACTACGAGCAGTACTTC. Its translation: CASSFRGTGGYYEQYF.

This clonotype was counted ten times or more. The gene calls are TRBV12-3 or TRBV12-4 and TRBJ1-1; a possible D gene is TRBD1 (6 bases). This CDR3 spans 16 amino acids. Trimming left V 3 bases short and J 0 bases short, with 14 bases between. The CDR3 bases are TGTGCCAGCAGTTTTACGACAGGAACCATGAACACTGAAGCTTTCTTT. Protein product: CASSFTTGTMNTEAFF.

This clonotype was counted ten times or more. J is TRBJ1-5 and V is TRBV5-1; D perhaps matches TRBD1 (5 bases). Germline CDR1 SGHRS, CDR2 YFSETQ. CDR3 length equals 14 residues. V dropped 1 base and J dropped 6 bases, with 11 bases sitting between them. In DNA form, the CDR3 reads TGCGCCAGCAGCTTGTCATCAGGGAGTCAGCCCCAGCATTTT. Its translation is CASSLSSGSQPQHF.